The source of this T cell receptor (beta chain) is a study of CD8+ T cells in alopecia areata. Study results and limitations: Mouse data revealed clearer TCR sharing than patient data did, a gap possibly tied to HLA.

On this clone: Its antigen is not known.

Following RNA extraction, reverse transcription yielded cDNA that acted as the sequencing template. The data were produced by immunoSEQ multiplex PCR, yet TCRdb's version contains in-frame clones alone and is incomplete. The repertoire holds about 180,000 clones, with 59% as singletons. The CDR3 consists of 13 residues. The V and J ends lost 5 bases and 0 bases respectively, with 10 bases between them. Germline-derived CDR1 and CDR2 are GTSNPN and SVGIG (reference sequence). Sorted populations comprised CD4+ and CD8+ T cells obtained from PBMCs. The chain combines TRBV30 with TRBJ1-1; a weak D match, TRBD1 (6 bases). This sample comprised CD4+ T cells sorted from blood, obtained at week 0. This TCR was sampled from a human donor with alopecia areata. As DNA, the CDR3 is TGTGCCTGGGGGGGCGGGCTGAACACTGAAGCTTTCTTT. Protein: CAWGGGLNTEAFF.